What follows are 13 T cell receptor beta chains derived from one specimen sequenced in a study of cytomegalovirus exposure and HLA in healthy donors. A multiplex PCR was run with 60 Vbeta primers and 13 Jbeta primers. Profiling relied on immunoSEQ multiplex PCR, and the TCRdb table lists in-frame clones only, not all of them. The sample shows more than 90,000 clones, roughly 80% of them seen only once. The material sequenced was PBMCs. These receptors all stem from a man between 35 and 55 years old in good health and CMV-seropositive.

The rearrangement joins TRBV11-2 to TRBJ2-7; 10 bases align to TRBD1. The CDR3 is made up of 16 amino acids. V shed 4 bases, J shed 5 bases, and the junction held 11 bases outside the gene matches. Per the germline V gene, CDR1 is SGHAT and CDR2 is FQNNGV. CDR3 nucleotides: TGTGCCAGCAGCTCGCTCCGGGACAGGGGCATCCACGAGCAGTACTTC. Translation: CASSSLRDRGIHEQYF.

CDR3 sequence (DNA): TGTGCCAGCAGTATTGCCGGGACTCCGAATGAGCAGTTCTTC. Translated: CASSIAGTPNEQFF. The rearrangement links TRBV6-1 to TRBJ2-1; TRBD2 might be the D (6 bases). CDR3 size: 14 residues. Per the germline V gene, CDR1 is MNHNS and CDR2 is SASEGT. V was pared by 5 bases and J by 7 bases, with 15 bases between.

J is TRBJ2-7 and V is TRBV11-2; D is possibly TRBD1 (6 bases). The germline gives CDR1 SGHAT, CDR2 FQNNGV. CDR3 length equals 15 residues. Deletions cut 5 bases from V and 4 bases from J, with 18 bases between. The CDR3 DNA reads TGTGCCAGCAGCCCCGGGGACACCCTAGGGTACGAGCAGTACTTC. Its protein is CASSPGDTLGYEQYF. Complete variable domain (other parts from reference TRBV11-2 and TRBJ2-7): EAGVAQSPRYKIIEKRQSVAFWCNPISGHATLYWYQQILGQGPKLLIQFQNNGVVDDSQLPKDRFSAERLKGVDSTLKIQPAKLEDSAVYLCASSPGDTLGYEQYFGPGTRLTVT.

Regarding this clone: Given a much more abundant clone one base away, this may be a read error. The J gene is TRBJ2-2, the V gene TRBV9; 13 bases match TRBD2. Trimming cost V 3 bases and J 5 bases; bases outside gene matches: 1. The CDR3 is 15 amino acids. Germline CDR1 reads SGDLS; CDR2 reads YYNGEE. The CDR3 DNA sequence: TGTGCCAGCAGCGCGGGACTAGCGGGGACCGGGGAGCTGTTTTTT. Translated: CASSAGLAGTGELFF.

The V gene is TRBV5-6, the J gene TRBJ1-4; 8 bases align to TRBD1. Germline loops: CDR1 SGHDT, CDR2 YYEEEE. V lost 4 bases, J lost 0 bases, and 8 bases stayed unmatched. The CDR3 contains 17 residues. This chain's CDR3 is CASSPGQGHATNEKLFF. CDR3 nucleotide sequence: TGTGCCAGCAGCCCCGGACAGGGTCATGCAACTAATGAAAAACTGTTTTTT.

The rearrangement links TRBV18 to TRBJ1-4, with 8 nucleotides matching TRBD1. Trimming cost V 6 bases and J 6 bases; bases outside gene matches: 12. The length of the CDR3 is 16 residues. Germline assignment: CDR1 KGHSH and CDR2 LQKENI. CDR3 coding DNA: TGTGCCAGCTCCCAGCGCCCAGGGGGCTTTGATGAAAAACTGTTTTTT. Translation gives CASSQRPGGFDEKLFF.

A few counts support this clone. This chain connects TRBV5-4 to TRBJ1-5, with D possibly TRBD1 on 5 matching bases. V was clipped by 4 bases and J by 4 bases, with 9 bases between them. The CDR3 has 13 residues. The V gene's germline CDR1 is SGHNT and CDR2 YYREEE (reference sequence). This CDR3 reads CASSQDRNQPQHF. The CDR3 DNA follows: TGTGCCAGCAGCCAAGACAGAAATCAGCCCCAGCATTTT.

The chain uses TRBV2 and TRBJ2-5, with D uncertain. CDR1 and CDR2 from the germline V gene are SNHLY and FYNNEI. Trimming took 7 bases from V and 2 from J, leaving 11 bases between them. This CDR3 is 13 amino acids long. CDR3 nucleotides: TGTGCCAGCACAGAACCGCCTCAAGAGACCCAGTACTTC. Translation: CASTEPPQETQYF.

This chain links TRBV7-8 with TRBJ2-5; TRBD1 might be the D (6 bases). The J call could be wrong; TRBJ2-7 is a better fit for the DNA end. Germline CDR1 SGHVS, CDR2 FQNEAQ. The CDR3 extends over 16 amino acids. As DNA, the CDR3 is TGTGCCAGCAGCTTCGGGACAACGTCCGGCGCCTACGAGCAGTACTTC. It is translated as CASSFGTTSGAYEQYF.

The rearrangement uses TRBV4-3 and TRBJ2-1, with a tentative D call TRBD2 (6 bases). The CDR3 extends over 13 amino acids. Germline loops: CDR1 LGHNA, CDR2 YSLEER. V lost 6 bases, J lost 8 bases, and 14 bases lay in between. CDR3 residues: CASSQRGLDEQFF. The CDR3 DNA reads as TGCGCCAGCAGTCAAAGGGGACTGGATGAGCAGTTCTTC.

The rearrangement uses TRBV2 and TRBJ2-5; 11 bases are shared with TRBD2. There are 15 residues in the CDR3. Trimming removed 7 bases from V and 2 bases from J; junction bases left unmatched: 6. Germline V lookup: CDR1 SNHLY, CDR2 FYNNEI. As DNA, the CDR3 is TGTGCCAGCATTCCGGGACTAGCGGCACAAGAGACCCAGTACTTC. Translation: CASIPGLAAQETQYF.

V usage is TRBV5-1 and J usage is TRBJ2-3, with D possibly being TRBD1 (6 bases). The CDR3 length is 14 residues. The V end was cut by 3 bases, the J end by 0 bases, with 8 bases between. Germline loops: CDR1 SGHRS, CDR2 YFSETQ. The CDR3 spells CASSYGQSTDTQYF. CDR3 in DNA: TGCGCCAGCAGCTACGGACAGAGCACAGATACGCAGTATTTT.

This clone occurred a few times. This chain links TRBV15 with TRBJ2-2; a possible D gene is TRBD2 (6 bases). This CDR3 spans 13 amino acids. Germline CDR1 reads LNHNV; CDR2 reads YYDKDF (reference sequence). Trimming left V 7 bases short and J 5 bases short, with 11 bases between. The CDR3 loop reads CATNLGGTGELFF. In DNA, the CDR3 is TGTGCCACCAACCTTGGGGGGACCGGGGAGCTGTTTTTT.